The 4 T cell receptor beta chains presented below share a single source sample, sequenced in a study of blood T cells in healthy people across ages. Alongside a J-beta primer mix, a sample-barcoded 5' primer served in a second PCR lasting about 7 to 11 cycles. TCRdb analysed the 5' RACE reads with MiXCR anew, one entry per CDR3 protein. The sample has about 1.8 million distinct CDR3 sequences; 49% are singletons. Sequencing was done on a sample of blood. The receptors come from a woman between 40 and 50 years old in good health.

V gene TRBV28 combines with J gene TRBJ1-4, with 12 positions matching TRBD1. The ends lost 5 bases at V and 7 bases at J; junction bases unmatched: 11. Germline V gives CDR1 MDHEN, CDR2 SYDVKM. CDR3 size: 17 residues. In nucleotides, the CDR3 is TGTGCCAGCAGTCCCGGGACAGGGGGCCTGGGGGGTGAAAAACTGTTTTTT. The encoded protein is CASSPGTGGLGGEKLFF.

Only a few counts were recorded for this clonotype. This sequence joins TRBV5-1 and TRBJ2-5; TRBD2 aligns across 12 bases. Germline V CDR1 and CDR2: SGHRS, YFSETQ. J was trimmed by 5 bases and V by 3 bases; bases with no gene match: 8. This CDR3 spans 16 amino acids. This CDR3 reads CASSSTLAGGLETQYF. The DNA for the CDR3 is TGCGCCAGCAGCTCCACTCTAGCGGGGGGGCTCGAGACCCAGTACTTC.

This clonotype appeared a few times. The V and J genes are TRBV5-1 and TRBJ2-1; 12 positions agree with TRBD2. The germline gives CDR1 SGHRS, CDR2 YFSETQ. Unmatched junction bases numbered 7, after V lost 3 bases and J lost 9 bases. CDR3 length: 15 residues. CDR3 in DNA: TGCGCCAGCAGCTACCTTACTAGCGGGGGGTTTGAGCAGTTCTTC. Translating gives CASSYLTSGGFEQFF. Full variable domain (remainder filled in from reference TRBV5-1 and TRBJ2-1): KAGVTQTPRYLIKTRGQQVTLSCSPISGHRSVSWYQQTPGQGLQFLFEYFSETQRNKGNFPGRFSGRQFSNSRSEMNVSTLELGDSALYLCASSYLTSGGFEQFFGPGTRLTVL.

V and J are TRBV28 and TRBJ2-4; weak D call: TRBD2 (6 bases). V was clipped by 0 bases and J by 13 bases, with 16 bases between them. CDR1 and CDR2 from the germline V gene are MDHEN and SYDVKM. The CDR3 has 14 amino acids. CDR3 loop: CASSLWSGAEKQYF. The CDR3 region has the DNA TGTGCCAGCAGTTTATGGTCGGGAGCAGAAAAGCAGTACTTC.